This TCR beta chain stems from a study of T cell repertoires in cytomegalovirus infection. TCRdb fed the reads into MiXCR, producing one record per CDR3 protein. Among about 71,000 distinct CDR3 sequences listed, approximately 22% were seen once. A note on this clonotype: Its matching antigen is unknown.

This CDR3 contains 14 residues. V lost 8 bases and J 2 bases, leaving 10 bases between the germline ends. CDR1 and CDR2 from the germline V gene are SGHVS and FNYEAQ. V is TRBV7-6 and J is TRBJ2-6, with D possibly TRBD2 on 6 matching bases. The receptor was isolated from a human donor in good health (CMV status not recorded). Some clones in this sample may be carry-over from other donors' samples. This sample comprised CD8+ T cells from cultured PBMCs, obtained from culture after CMV antigen stimulation. CDR3: CASSPGAGANVLTF. In nucleotides, the CDR3 is TGTGCCAGCTCCCCGGGGGCTGGGGCCAACGTCCTGACTTTC.